What follows describes a single T cell receptor (beta chain). Antigen: not known. This specimen belongs to a study of OX40 agonist ivuxolimab in advanced cancers. Study overall: Dose-escalation patients had hepatocellular carcinoma, melanoma, renal cell or head and neck cancer. Participants, around 80% male, averaged approximately 65 years of age, ranging from about 20 to 80.

Sequenced by immunoSEQ multiplex PCR; TCRdb stores in-frame clones only, minus some. The repertoire has roughly 29,000 clones, roughly nine tenths of them found once; the top ten carry about a quarter. The study, taken as a whole, reports: Expanded clones were, on average, more numerous among CD8+ T cells than CD4+.

Source: CD4+ or CD8+ T cells sorted from blood, taken in a trial of the OX40 agonist ivuxolimab. This clonotype originated in an adult with an advanced solid tumor such as melanoma, head and neck, liver or kidney cancer.

CDR3 bases: TGTGCCAGCAGTGAAGCGTGGGACTCTAATGAGCAGTTCTTC. Translating it yields CASSEAWDSNEQFF. The V call is TRBV2, the J call TRBJ2-1; tentative D call: TRBD2 (6 bases). V was trimmed by 0 bases and J by 7 bases, leaving 10 bases between them. Per the germline V gene, CDR1 is SNHLY and CDR2 is FYNNEI. The CDR3 is made up of 14 amino acids.